Presented here are 27 T cell receptor beta chains from one specimen sequenced in a study of Graves' ophthalmopathy and Graves' hyperthyroidism. Scientists amplified the TCR beta CDR3 regions from RNA transcripts. The first-round RT-PCR employed HTBI primers together with the Qiagen OneStep RT-PCR kit. A multiplex PCR was then performed as the second round. Each CDR3 protein is one row after TCRdb ran MiXCR on the multiplex PCR reads. Here the sample spans about 240,000 distinct CDR3 sequences, less than 55% being singletons. The sequenced sample consisted of peripheral blood. Source of these receptors: an adult man with Graves' ophthalmopathy.

The gene calls are TRBV2 and TRBJ2-5; perhaps TRBD2 as D (6 bases). V shed 8 bases and J shed 0 bases, with 10 bases lying between them. CDR1 SNHLY and CDR2 FYNNEI come from the germline V gene. The CDR3 runs 13 residues. The DNA for the CDR3 is TGTGCCAGCGGGAGCGGGTACCAAGAGACCCAGTACTTC. This encodes CASGSGYQETQYF.

The chain has TRBV5-1 and TRBJ2-5, with D tentatively TRBD1 (7 bases). The CDR3 sequence is 15 residues long. V lost 5 bases, J lost 0 bases, and 14 bases lay in between. The V gene's germline CDR1 is SGHRS and CDR2 YFSETQ. DNA of the CDR3: TGCGCCAGCAGGGCGGGGACAGTGTACCAAGAGACCCAGTACTTC. Residues: CASRAGTVYQETQYF.

This clonotype was counted only a few times. The chain has TRBV7-9 and TRBJ2-5; the D gene could be TRBD1 or TRBD2 (5 bases each). CDR1 is SEHNR, CDR2 FQNEAQ, per germline (reference sequence). The V end was cut by 1 base, the J end by 5 bases, with 8 bases between. The CDR3 length is 13 residues. DNA of the CDR3: TGTGCCAGCAGCTTAGGAGGGGTGGAGACCCAGTACTTC. Amino acid sequence: CASSLGGVETQYF.

There are a few counts of this clonotype. CDR3 DNA: TGTGCCACCAGCAAACGTAAAGGCGGAGGGTCGAACACCGGGGAGCTGTTTTTT. Translating gives CATSKRKGGGSNTGELFF. The chain is built from TRBV15 and TRBJ2-2; possibly TRBD2 for D (6 bases). Deletions cut 4 bases from V and 0 bases from J, with 18 bases between. The CDR3 has 18 residues. Germline-derived CDR1 and CDR2 are LNHNV and YYDKDF (reference sequence).

In the case of this clonotype: Germline and junction disagree at one end, which may indicate a read error. The chain employs TRBV9 and TRBJ1-2; 7 positions match TRBD1. The CDR3 is 14 residues long. From germline, CDR1 is SGDLS and CDR2 YYNGEE. The CDR3 region has the DNA TGCGCCAGCAGCGGACAGGACTTGACCTATGGCTACACCTTC. Its protein product is CASSGQDLTYGYTF. The full variable domain, with the rest looked up from reference TRBV9 and TRBJ1-2, is DSGVTQTPKHLITATGQRVTLRCSPRSGDLSVYWYQQSLDQGLQFLIQYYNGEERAKGNILERFSAQQFPDLHSELNLSSLELGDSALYFCASSGQDLTYGYTFGSGTRLTVV.

V usage is TRBV9 and J usage is TRBJ1-6; D is possibly TRBD1 (6 bases). The V gene lost 3 bases and the J gene lost 10 bases, with 14 bases spanning the gap. The CDR3 spans 14 residues. The germline V gene encodes CDR1 SGDLS and CDR2 YYNGEE. CDR3 nucleotide sequence: TGTGCCAGCAGCGAAAGGGCGCAGGGGTCACCCCTCCACTTT. It encodes CASSERAQGSPLHF.

This clonotype was seen repeatedly, ten times or more. This rearrangement joins TRBV2 to TRBJ1-5; no clear D gene. From germline, CDR1 is SNHLY and CDR2 FYNNEI. Trimming stripped 5 bases from V and 0 bases from J, with 11 bases between. The CDR3 length is 15 residues. In nucleotides, the CDR3 is TGTGCCAGCAGTCCCACACCATATAGCAATCAGCCCCAGCATTTT. Protein sequence: CASSPTPYSNQPQHF.

The V and J genes are TRBV12-3 or TRBV12-4 and TRBJ2-5; D is perhaps TRBD1 (8 bases). The V and J ends lost 6 bases and 4 bases respectively, with 15 bases between them. The CDR3 consists of 14 residues. The CDR3 DNA follows: TGTGCCAGCAGCCCAACAGGGGGGGTAGAGACCCAGTACTTC. This codes for CASSPTGGVETQYF.

The rearrangement uses TRBV7-9 and TRBJ2-5; D is perhaps TRBD1 or TRBD2 (5 bases each). Germline V CDR1 and CDR2: SEHNR, FQNEAQ (reference sequence). The CDR3 is 14 residues long. V was clipped by 5 bases and J by 3 bases, with 13 bases between them. The DNA for the CDR3 is TGTGCCAGCAGCCCAGGGACCGGTAAAGAGACCCAGTACTTC. Protein product: CASSPGTGKETQYF.

V and J are TRBV24-1 and TRBJ1-2; D gene unclear. The CDR3 covers 12 residues. CDR1 and CDR2 from the germline V gene are KGHDR and SFDVKD. The CDR3 region is CATLKGRPGYTF. Here the CDR3 DNA reads TGTGCTACTCTTAAAGGCCGGCCGGGCTACACCTTC.

The genes are TRBV28 and TRBJ2-7; a possible D gene is TRBD1 (7 bases). Trimming removed 2 bases from V and 1 base from J, with 15 bases in between. The CDR3 is 16 residues long. Germline V gene sequence: CDR1 MDHEN, CDR2 SYDVKM. The CDR3 DNA reads as TGTGCCAGCAGTTTAGCGGGGACAGTCAGTTCCTACGAGCAGTACTTC. Amino acids: CASSLAGTVSSYEQYF.

V usage is TRBV7-2 and J usage is TRBJ1-2; 7 bases are shared with TRBD1. Germline CDR1 is SGHTA and CDR2 is FQGNSA. Trimming removed 5 bases from V and 8 bases from J; junction bases left unmatched: 8. The CDR3 contains 13 residues. This CDR3 reads CASSADREKGYTF. The CDR3 DNA sequence: TGTGCCAGCAGCGCAGACAGGGAAAAGGGCTACACCTTC. Complete variable domain (other parts from reference TRBV7-2 and TRBJ1-2): GAGVSQSPSNKVTEKGKDVELRCDPISGHTALYWYRQSLGQGLEFLIYFQGNSAPDKSGLPSDRFSAERTGGSVSTLTIQRTQQEDSAVYLCASSADREKGYTFGSGTRLTVV.

The chain joins TRBV19 to TRBJ2-2; TRBD1 might be the D (9 bases). V shed 9 bases and J shed 3 bases, with 26 bases lying between them. Germline values: CDR1 LNHDA, CDR2 SQIVND (reference sequence). The CDR3 runs 18 residues. CDR3 nucleotides: TGTGCCAGATGGACGGACAGGGGAGTCGGGGGGGACACCGGGGAGCTGTTTTTT. Its translation: CARWTDRGVGGDTGELFF.

This clonotype was picked up a small number of times. The chain combines TRBV7-9 with TRBJ1-6, with 7 positions matching TRBD1. Germline trimming cut 5 bases from V and 6 bases from J; bases unmatched to any gene: 4. There are 14 residues in the CDR3. Germline V gene sequence: CDR1 SEHNR, CDR2 FQNEAQ (reference sequence). The CDR3 DNA follows: TGTGCCAGCAGCACAGGGGATAGTAATTCACCCCTCCACTTT. Translated, it gives CASSTGDSNSPLHF. The variable domain in full, with the rest retrieved from reference TRBV7-9 and TRBJ1-6, is DTGVSQNPRHKITKRGQNVTFRCDPISEHNRLYWYRQTLGQGPEFLTYFQNEAQLEKSRLLSDRFSAERPKGSFSTLEIQRTEQGDSAMYLCASSTGDSNSPLHFGNGTRLTVT.

This clonotype was seen only a few times. The chain recombines TRBV7-8 with TRBJ1-4, with D tentatively TRBD1 (5 bases). V lost 5 bases to trimming and J lost 6 bases, with 16 bases between them. The CDR3 consists of 15 residues. CDR1 and CDR2 from the germline V gene are SGHVS and FQNEAQ. In DNA form, the CDR3 reads TGTGCCAGCAGCCCCGACGGGGCGTCCGATGAAAAACTGTTTTTT. It specifies CASSPDGASDEKLFF.

DNA of the CDR3: TGTGCCCGGGACAGGGACCCCTATGGCTACACCTTC. Its protein is CARDRDPYGYTF. The V call is TRBV19, the J call TRBJ1-2; 9 positions match TRBD1. The CDR3 sequence is 12 residues long. V lost 11 bases to trimming and J lost 4 bases; unmatched junction nucleotides: 5. CDR1 LNHDA and CDR2 SQIVND come from the germline V gene (reference sequence).

This clonotype was seen at least ten times. The J gene is TRBJ1-2, the V gene TRBV29-1; TRBD1 agrees at 8 bases. This CDR3 has 12 amino acids. Germline V CDR1 and CDR2: SQVTM, ANQGSEA. V shed 5 bases, J shed 4 bases, and the junction held 3 bases outside the gene matches. In DNA form, the CDR3 reads TGCAGCGTTCCAGGGGGCGGCTATGGCTACACCTTC. Translating it yields CSVPGGGYGYTF.

The rearrangement uses TRBV20-1 and TRBJ1-3, with D unresolved. Trimming took off 3 bases at V and 6 bases at J, with 18 bases between the two ends. In germline, CDR1 is DFQATT, CDR2 SNEGSKA (reference sequence). This CDR3 spans 15 amino acids. CDR3 sequence reads: CSASAAVGDENTIYF. CDR3 coding DNA: TGCAGTGCTAGCGCCGCAGTTGGAGATGAAAACACCATATATTTT.

The chain uses TRBV27 and TRBJ1-2, with 8 bases matching TRBD1. The germline V gene has CDR1 MNHEY and CDR2 SMNVEV (reference sequence). The V and J ends lost 6 bases and 9 bases, in that order; junction bases with no gene match: 9. The CDR3 is 13 residues long. The CDR3 DNA follows: TGTGCCAGCAGGGTCACAGGGGGATACAGCTACACCTTC. Its protein product is CASRVTGGYSYTF.

The rearrangement joins TRBV11-2 to TRBJ2-5; tentative D call: TRBD2 (5 bases). The length of the CDR3 is 13 residues. Germline V gene lookup returns CDR1 SGHAT and CDR2 FQNNGV. The ends were cut back, 4 bases at V and 5 bases at J, with 11 bases in the middle. The CDR3 reads CASSYSTGETQYF. CDR3 coding DNA: TGTGCCAGCAGCTACAGCACGGGGGAGACCCAGTACTTC. The entire variable domain, with the rest obtained from reference TRBV11-2 and TRBJ2-5, is as follows: EAGVAQSPRYKIIEKRQSVAFWCNPISGHATLYWYQQILGQGPKLLIQFQNNGVVDDSQLPKDRFSAERLKGVDSTLKIQPAKLEDSAVYLCASSYSTGETQYFGPGTRLLVL.

This clonotype was observed a handful of times. This chain connects TRBV7-2 to TRBJ2-7, with D tentatively TRBD2 (5 bases). The CDR3 sequence is 14 residues long. Germline CDR1 and CDR2: SGHTA and FQGNSA. V was clipped by 10 bases and J by 0 bases, with 16 bases between them. CDR3 loop: CAISGVLNSYEQYF. CDR3 sequence (DNA): TGTGCCATATCCGGGGTCCTAAACTCCTACGAGCAGTACTTC.

J is TRBJ2-5 and V is TRBV5-1, with D perhaps TRBD1 or TRBD2 (5 bases each). Trimming shortened V by 4 bases and J by 1 base, and 11 bases separated the two germline ends. CDR3 length: 14 amino acids. CDR1 and CDR2 (germline): SGHRS, YFSETQ. CDR3 in amino acids: CASSQGRGQETQYF. Here the CDR3 DNA reads TGCGCCAGCAGCCAGGGACGGGGCCAAGAGACCCAGTACTTC.

This clonotype has a count of ten or more. V and J are TRBV29-1 and TRBJ1-1; the D is unclear. Germline V gene lookup returns CDR1 SQVTM and CDR2 ANQGSEA. The CDR3 covers 12 residues. The DNA of the CDR3 is TGCAGTATTGGGGAGGTTGGCACTGAAGCTTTCTTT. Translation: CSIGEVGTEAFF.

This clonotype showed up just a few times. This chain uses TRBV20-1 with TRBJ2-7; 7 bases align to TRBD2. Germline-derived CDR1 and CDR2 are DFQATT and SNEGSKA (reference sequence). The CDR3 consists of 16 residues. The junction had 11 bases not matched to a gene; V was cut back by 3 bases and J by 0 bases. CDR3 DNA: TGCAGTGCTAGCGGCCTTAGCGGGCTGAGCTCCTACGAGCAGTACTTC. The encoded protein is CSASGLSGLSSYEQYF.

J is TRBJ2-5 and V is TRBV12-3 or TRBV12-4; 10 positions match TRBD2. Trimming cost V 4 bases and J 7 bases; bases outside gene matches: 12. CDR3 size: 16 residues. CDR3 bases: TGTGCCAGCAGTTCATCGGGACTAGCGCTCGGGACGACCCAGTACTTC. This encodes CASSSSGLALGTTQYF.

This clonotype was seen just once. The chain combines TRBV7-9 with TRBJ1-2, with TRBD1 matching 8 bases. Looked up from germline, CDR1 is SEHNR and CDR2 is FQNEAQ (reference sequence). The CDR3 is made up of 14 amino acids. V lost 5 bases to trimming and J lost 7 bases; unmatched junction nucleotides: 9. Written as DNA, the CDR3 is TGTGCCAGCAGCCTTGACAGGGGACCCCCTGGCTACACCTTC. Its translation is CASSLDRGPPGYTF.

The chain has TRBV7-2 and TRBJ2-2, with a tentative D call TRBD2 (6 bases). The CDR3 totals 14 residues. Germline V gene data show CDR1 as SGHTA and CDR2 as FQGNSA. Trimming stripped 5 bases from V and 5 bases from J, with 12 bases between. CDR3 bases: TGTGCCAGCAGCAAGACTAGAGGGACCGGGGAGCTGTTTTTT. This encodes CASSKTRGTGELFF.